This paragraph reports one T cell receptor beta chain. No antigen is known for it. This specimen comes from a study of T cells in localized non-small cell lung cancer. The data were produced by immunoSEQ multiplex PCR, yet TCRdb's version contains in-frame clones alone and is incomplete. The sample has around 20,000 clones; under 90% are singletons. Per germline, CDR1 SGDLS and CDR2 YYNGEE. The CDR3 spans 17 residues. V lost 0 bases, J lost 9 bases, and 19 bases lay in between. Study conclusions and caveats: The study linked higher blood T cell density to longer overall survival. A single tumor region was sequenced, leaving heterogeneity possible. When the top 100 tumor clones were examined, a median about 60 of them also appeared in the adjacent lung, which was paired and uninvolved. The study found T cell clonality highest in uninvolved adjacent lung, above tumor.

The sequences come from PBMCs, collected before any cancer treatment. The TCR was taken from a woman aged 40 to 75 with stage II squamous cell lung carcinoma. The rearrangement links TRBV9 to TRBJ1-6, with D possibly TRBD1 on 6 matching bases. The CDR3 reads CASSVADSLLGGSPLHF. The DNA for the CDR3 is TGTGCCAGCAGCGTAGCTGACAGTCTCCTAGGGGGTTCACCCCTCCACTTT. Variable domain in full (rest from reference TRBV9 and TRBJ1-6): DSGVTQTPKHLITATGQRVTLRCSPRSGDLSVYWYQQSLDQGLQFLIQYYNGEERAKGNILERFSAQQFPDLHSELNLSSLELGDSALYFCASSVADSLLGGSPLHFGNGTRLTVT.